Included here is one T cell receptor (beta chain) sequence, with context. This entry belongs to a study of blood T cell repertoires in COVID-19. Study as a whole: Acute-phase and convalescent COVID-19 samples originated in the United States, Italy and Spain.

CDR3 size: 14 residues. Looked up from germline, CDR1 is MNHEY and CDR2 is SMNVEV (reference sequence). V was clipped by 5 bases and J by 10 bases, with 15 bases between them. Participants had their cohort set by participant-reported clinical history. Study processing details: The authors estimated nucleated cell counts from reference gene primer amplification. This table comes from immunoSEQ multiplex PCR, and its TCRdb copy is limited to in-frame clones, with some not included. Clonal size and the V and J genes are those of that table, whereas D and trimming came from the DNA. The table includes under 450,000 clones, roughly 90% detected once.

The sample consisted of PBMCs or T cells enriched from blood (not recorded which). This receptor was taken from a woman aged 25 to 45 who had recovered from COVID-19. This chain connects TRBV27 to TRBJ1-6, with a possible D match to TRBD1 (5 bases). The CDR3 DNA sequence: TGTGCCAGCAGTAGAGGACAAACGACATCACCCCTCCACTTT. It specifies CASSRGQTTSPLHF.